The 19 T cell receptor beta chains presented below share a single source sample, sequenced in a study of blood T cell repertoires in COVID-19. The repertoire was sequenced with immunoSEQ multiplex PCR; TCRdb's copy has only in-frame clones and lacks some. This sample has about 130,000 clones, with roughly 84% found just once. The sequencing sample was made of peripheral blood. The receptors derive from an elderly woman with acute or convalescent COVID-19.

The chain links TRBV5-5 to TRBJ1-4, with TRBD1 matching over 8 bases. V was clipped by 4 bases and J by 8 bases; unmatched bases: 7. CDR1 is SGHKS and CDR2 is YYEKEE in the germline V gene (reference sequence). CDR3 length: 14 residues. This chain's CDR3 is CASSPGQAREKLFF. The DNA for the CDR3 is TGTGCCAGCAGCCCGGGACAGGCCAGGGAAAAACTGTTTTTT.

J is TRBJ2-2 and V is TRBV5-1, with a possible D match to TRBD2 (6 bases). Trimming removed 0 bases from V and 6 bases from J, with 15 bases in between. Germline V gives CDR1 SGHRS, CDR2 YFSETQ. The CDR3 runs 16 residues. The CDR3 loop is CASSLAPAGSPGELFF. Written as DNA, the CDR3 is TGCGCCAGCAGCTTGGCCCCTGCGGGGTCTCCCGGGGAGCTGTTTTTT.

The chain recombines TRBV6-5 with TRBJ1-3; TRBD1 might be the D (5 bases). The germline CDR1 and CDR2 sequences are MNHEY and SVGAGI. The CDR3 is 15 amino acids. The germline V and J ends were trimmed by 2 bases and 6 bases, with 14 bases remaining between them. CDR3 in amino acids: CASSYQSRGANTIYF. The CDR3 coding sequence is TGTGCCAGCAGTTACCAGTCTCGCGGGGCAAACACCATATATTTT.

The chain employs TRBV7-2 and TRBJ2-7, with TRBD2 matching over 13 bases. CDR1 and CDR2 (germline): SGHTA, FQGNSA. Unmatched junction bases numbered 9, after V lost 5 bases and J lost 2 bases. CDR3 size: 17 residues. The CDR3: CASSGTPGLAGTYEQYF. CDR3 DNA: TGTGCCAGCAGCGGAACTCCGGGACTAGCGGGGACCTACGAGCAGTACTTC.

The V and J genes are TRBV19 and TRBJ1-1; unclear D gene. Deletions cut 3 bases from V and 4 bases from J, with 9 bases between. CDR3 size: 13 residues. Germline CDR1 LNHDA, CDR2 SQIVND (reference sequence). The chain's CDR3 is CASSIQEGTEAFF. As DNA, the CDR3 is TGTGCCAGTAGTATCCAGGAGGGCACTGAAGCTTTCTTT.

This chain connects TRBV5-1 to TRBJ2-1; 9 bases are a match to TRBD2. The germline CDR1 and CDR2 sequences are SGHRS and YFSETQ. The CDR3 is made up of 18 amino acids. The V and J ends lost 4 bases and 5 bases, in that order; junction bases with no gene match: 16. CDR3 region: CASSTSGASGIPHNEQFF. CDR3 DNA: TGCGCCAGCAGCACAAGCGGGGCTAGCGGGATACCCCACAATGAGCAGTTCTTC.

This chain connects TRBV18 to TRBJ1-2; TRBD1 aligns across 7 bases. CDR1 is KGHSH and CDR2 is LQKENI in the germline V gene. The CDR3 totals 15 residues. With 2 bases clipped from V and 3 bases from J, the junction kept 6 bases outside the gene matches. The CDR3 is CASSPKDRADYGYTF. The CDR3 coding sequence is TGTGCCAGCTCACCAAAAGACAGGGCGGACTATGGCTACACCTTC.

The genes are TRBV7-9 and TRBJ1-1, with D possibly TRBD1 on 5 matching bases. Per germline, CDR1 SEHNR and CDR2 FQNEAQ (reference sequence). Trimming shortened V by 3 bases and J by 3 bases, and 11 bases separated the two germline ends. CDR3 size: 14 residues. In DNA, the CDR3 is TGTGCCAGCAGCTTTAATCGCAGGGACACTGAAGCTTTCTTT. This gives the protein CASSFNRRDTEAFF.

V usage is TRBV2 and J usage is TRBJ1-1; 7 bases agree with TRBD1. The CDR3 extends over 13 amino acids. Losses at the gene ends were 3 bases for V and 10 bases for J; bases not matched to a gene: 8. Germline CDR1 SNHLY, CDR2 FYNNEI. For the CDR3, the DNA is TGTGCCAGCAGTGATTGGGACAGCAGGGGAGCTTTCTTT. Translated: CASSDWDSRGAFF.

The rearrangement joins TRBV6-1 to TRBJ1-5; D gene unclear. Looked up from germline, CDR1 is MNHNS and CDR2 is SASEGT. The CDR3 extends over 14 amino acids. V gave up 3 bases and J gave up 7 bases, with 13 bases separating them. The CDR3 DNA reads as TGTGCCAGCAGTGATTGGTTGCAGAACCAGCCCCAGCATTTT. Its protein product is CASSDWLQNQPQHF.

The J gene is TRBJ1-2, the V gene TRBV19; 7 positions agree with TRBD1. Germline CDR1 reads LNHDA; CDR2 reads SQIVND (reference sequence). The CDR3 spans 15 residues. V trimming: 5 bases; J trimming: 8 bases; junction bases outside the gene matches: 14. CDR3 nucleotides: TGTGCCAGTAGTCTTAGCCCCGACAGGGCCGGGGGCTACACCTTC. This translates into CASSLSPDRAGGYTF.

This chain links TRBV12-3 or TRBV12-4 with TRBJ2-7; perhaps TRBD1 as D (5 bases). Trimming took 6 bases from V and 6 from J, leaving 12 bases between them. CDR3 size: 12 residues. The CDR3 region is CASRNSGREQYF. For the CDR3, the DNA is TGTGCCAGCAGAAACTCAGGGCGCGAGCAGTACTTC.

V and J are TRBV19 and TRBJ2-1; 13 bases align to TRBD2. The CDR3 length is 16 residues. Trimming took 5 bases from V and 8 from J; bases not matched to a gene: 9. Looked up from germline, CDR1 is LNHDA and CDR2 is SQIVND (reference sequence). The DNA of the CDR3 is TGTGCCAGTAGTGTCCAACTAGCGGGAGGGTCGGATGAGCAGTTCTTC. This encodes CASSVQLAGGSDEQFF.

The V and J genes are TRBV28 and TRBJ1-5, with D hard to call. V shed 2 bases and J shed 3 bases, with 5 bases lying between them. This CDR3 is built from 13 residues. CDR1 is MDHEN, CDR2 SYDVKM, per germline. CDR3 in amino acids: CASSLGNNQPQHF. The CDR3 DNA follows: TGTGCCAGCAGTTTAGGCAACAATCAGCCCCAGCATTTT. The full variable domain, completed using reference TRBV28 and TRBJ1-5, is DVKVTQSSRYLVKRTGEKVFLECVQDMDHENMFWYRQDPGLGLRLIYFSYDVKMKEKGDIPEGYSVSREKKERFSLILESASTNQTSMYLCASSLGNNQPQHFGDGTRLSIL.

The rearrangement uses TRBV19 and TRBJ1-2, with 12 bases lining up with TRBD1. The length of the CDR3 is 14 residues. Germline CDR1 is LNHDA and CDR2 is SQIVND (reference sequence). The V segment lost 6 bases and the J segment 5 bases; nucleotides outside the gene matches: 4. CDR3 protein: CASRGTGGKYGYTF. In DNA form, the CDR3 reads TGTGCCAGTAGGGGGACAGGGGGCAAGTATGGCTACACCTTC. The full variable domain, rest sourced from reference TRBV19 and TRBJ1-2, is DGGITQSPKYLFRKEGQNVTLSCEQNLNHDAMYWYRQDPGQGLRLIYYSQIVNDFQKGDIAEGYSVSREKKESFPLTVTSAQKNPTAFYLCASRGTGGKYGYTFGSGTRLTVV.

This chain connects TRBV7-9 to TRBJ1-2; D may be TRBD1 (6 bases). CDR3 length equals 16 residues. Trimming cost V 5 bases and J 8 bases, with 24 bases left between them. Looked up from germline, CDR1 is SEHNR and CDR2 is FQNEAQ (reference sequence). Here the CDR3 DNA reads TGTGCCAGCAGCGGGCTAGAGGATCAGGGGTTGAAGGGCTACACCTTC. Translation gives CASSGLEDQGLKGYTF.

CDR3 residues: CASSNNRGGETQYF. DNA of the CDR3: TGTGCCAGCAGTAACAACAGGGGAGGAGAGACCCAGTACTTC. The V call is TRBV6-5, the J call TRBJ2-5; D is possibly TRBD1 (7 bases). The CDR3 length is 14 residues. Germline V lookup: CDR1 MNHEY, CDR2 SVGAGI. Trimming pared 5 bases from V and 4 bases from J, leaving 14 bases between.

V is TRBV29-1 and J is TRBJ1-5, with D perhaps matching TRBD1 (5 bases). V lost 4 bases and J 1 base, leaving 5 bases between the germline ends. Germline V gives CDR1 SQVTM, CDR2 ANQGSEA. The CDR3 loop spans 12 amino acids. CDR3 sequence: CSVAGSNQPQHF. DNA of the CDR3: TGCAGCGTTGCAGGGAGCAATCAGCCCCAGCATTTT.

As concerns this clone: The junction and the germline gene differ at one end; a read error may be behind it. This sequence joins TRBV2 and TRBJ2-2, with 7 bases lining up with TRBD1. The CDR3 totals 15 residues. Germline lookup yields CDR1 SNHLY and CDR2 FYNNEI. This chain's CDR3 is CASRARDRHTGELFF. DNA of the CDR3: TGTGCCAGCAGGGCCCGGGACAGACACACCGGAGAGCTGTTTTTT.